This entry features one T cell receptor beta chain sequence. Its specificity is not known. Via MiXCR, TCRdb re-called the reads, giving one row per CDR3 protein. The repertoire includes about 480,000 distinct CDR3 sequences, about 33% of them detected once, and about 17% sits in the top ten. The sample belongs to a study of T cell repertoires in cytomegalovirus infection. On the study more broadly: Indicated by public TCR beta signatures were CMV infection and matching HLA type.

Study results and caveats: In two of eight donors, the top clonotype was HLA-C-restricted CMV-specific.

This CDR3 has 13 residues. In germline, CDR1 is SGHNT, CDR2 YYREEE (reference sequence). Trimming took off 3 bases at V and 6 bases at J, with 12 bases between the two ends. This clonotype was obtained from a human donor in good health (CMV status not recorded). Some clones in this sample may be carry-over from other donors' samples. The input for sequencing was cultured PBMCs, taken from culture after CMV antigen stimulation. The gene calls are TRBV5-4 and TRBJ1-2; a weak D match, TRBD1 (6 bases). CDR3 residues: CASSSRGADGYTF. The DNA for the CDR3 is TGTGCCAGCAGCTCTCGGGGGGCGGATGGCTACACCTTC.